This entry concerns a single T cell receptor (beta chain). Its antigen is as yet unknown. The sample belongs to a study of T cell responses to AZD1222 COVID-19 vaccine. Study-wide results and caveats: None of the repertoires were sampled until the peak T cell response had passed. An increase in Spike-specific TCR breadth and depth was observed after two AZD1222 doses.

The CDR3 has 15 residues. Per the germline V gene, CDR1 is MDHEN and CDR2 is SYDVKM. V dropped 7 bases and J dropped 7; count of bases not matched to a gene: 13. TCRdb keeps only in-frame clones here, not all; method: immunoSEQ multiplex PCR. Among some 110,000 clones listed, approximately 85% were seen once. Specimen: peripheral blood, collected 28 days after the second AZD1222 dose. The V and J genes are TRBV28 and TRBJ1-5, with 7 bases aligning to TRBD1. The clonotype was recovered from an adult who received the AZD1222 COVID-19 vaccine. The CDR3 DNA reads TGTGCCAGCACCCCAGGGGGTCTCAGGAGGCAGCCCCAGCATTTT. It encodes CASTPGGLRRQPQHF. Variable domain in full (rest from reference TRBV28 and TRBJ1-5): DVKVTQSSRYLVKRTGEKVFLECVQDMDHENMFWYRQDPGLGLRLIYFSYDVKMKEKGDIPEGYSVSREKKERFSLILESASTNQTSMYLCASTPGGLRRQPQHFGDGTRLSIL.